Below, 26 T cell receptor beta chains from the same sample are listed, as sequenced in a study of lymphopenia after photon versus proton radiotherapy. Clones were read by immunoSEQ multiplex PCR, and TCRdb kept only the in-frame ones, dropping some. Here the sample spans some 55,000 clones, 86% being singletons. The sequenced sample was peripheral blood, obtained from a patient treated with photon-based radiotherapy. All receptors derive from a man between 35 and 55 years old with gastric cancer.

The chain recombines TRBV7-3 with TRBJ2-3; 7 positions agree with TRBD2. V shed 5 bases and J 6 bases; nucleotides not matched to a gene: 2. CDR1 is SGHTA and CDR2 is FQGTGA in the germline V gene. The CDR3 runs to 12 residues. CDR3 amino acids: CASSAGGDTQYF. The CDR3 nucleotides read TGTGCCAGCAGCGCCGGGGGGGATACGCAGTATTTT.

The chain is built from TRBV30 and TRBJ1-5, with D maybe TRBD1 (5 bases). The germline V and J ends were trimmed by 0 bases and 2 bases, with 14 bases remaining between them. Germline-derived CDR1 and CDR2 are GTSNPN and SVGIG (reference sequence). The CDR3 covers 16 residues. In nucleotides, the CDR3 is TGTGCCTGGAGTGTACCCCTTGGGGGAGGCAATCAGCCCCAGCATTTT. It is translated as CAWSVPLGGGNQPQHF.

The V gene is TRBV29-1, the J gene TRBJ2-5; D uncertain. This CDR3 region has 10 residues. The V end lost 5 bases, the J end lost 2 bases, and 3 bases lay between the germline ends. The germline V gene encodes CDR1 SQVTM and CDR2 ANQGSEA. For the CDR3, the DNA is TGCAGCGTTTTACAAGAGACCCAGTACTTC. This codes for CSVLQETQYF.

The genes are TRBV5-1 and TRBJ2-7; 8 bases fit TRBD1. Per the germline V gene, CDR1 is SGHRS and CDR2 is YFSETQ. The junction had 3 bases not matched to a gene; V was cut back by 4 bases and J by 3 bases. CDR3 size: 13 residues. The CDR3, as DNA: TGCGCCAGCAGCATTGGGACAGGCTACGAGCAGTACTTC. Translation: CASSIGTGYEQYF.

The chain carries TRBV5-4 and TRBJ1-1, with 8 bases identical to TRBD1. CDR1 and CDR2 from the germline V gene are SGHNT and YYREEE (reference sequence). With 4 bases clipped from V and 4 bases from J, the junction kept 12 bases outside the gene matches. This CDR3 is built from 16 residues. CDR3 residues: CASSGAGGLGVTEAFF. CDR3 nucleotides: TGTGCCAGCAGCGGGGCAGGGGGCCTCGGCGTCACTGAAGCTTTCTTT. The full variable domain, with the rest looked up from reference TRBV5-4 and TRBJ1-1, is ETGVTQSPTHLIKTRGQQVTLRCSSQSGHNTVSWYQQALGQGPQFIFQYYREEENGRGNFPPRFSGLQFPNYSSELNVNALELDDSALYLCASSGAGGLGVTEAFFGQGTRLTVV.

This clone has only one observation. V usage is TRBV9 and J usage is TRBJ2-5, with 8 bases that match TRBD1. The CDR3 consists of 14 residues. With 2 bases clipped from V and 1 base from J, the junction kept 1 base outside the gene matches. Germline V gene lookup returns CDR1 SGDLS and CDR2 YYNGEE. CDR3 coding DNA: TGTGCCAGCAGCGTCGGACAGGGCCAAGAGACCCAGTACTTC. It codes for CASSVGQGQETQYF.

This rearrangement joins TRBV30 to TRBJ1-6; 8 bases align to TRBD1. With V trimmed by 4 bases and J by 7 bases, 3 bases remained unmatched. The germline CDR1 and CDR2 sequences are GTSNPN and SVGIG (reference sequence). This CDR3 has 13 residues. The CDR3 loop reads CAWTDRENSPLHF. CDR3 in DNA: TGTGCCTGGACGGACAGGGAGAATTCACCCCTCCACTTT.

V and J are TRBV7-3 and TRBJ1-1; 8 bases agree with TRBD1. Germline values: CDR1 SGHTA, CDR2 FQGTGA. The CDR3 is 13 amino acids. J lost 11 bases, V lost 5 bases, and 10 bases had no gene match. The chain's CDR3 is CASSEGQGSRAFF. The CDR3, as DNA: TGTGCCAGCAGCGAAGGACAGGGCTCGAGGGCTTTCTTT.

This sequence joins TRBV5-6 and TRBJ2-5, with unresolved D. Per germline, CDR1 SGHDT and CDR2 YYEEEE. The CDR3 totals 11 residues. Between the trimmed V and J ends, which lost 0 bases and 3 bases, there was a span of 0 bases. CDR3 sequence reads: CASSLEETQYF. The DNA of the CDR3 is TGTGCCAGCAGCTTGGAAGAGACCCAGTACTTC.

The count of this clone is one. This chain uses TRBV7-9 with TRBJ1-1; D unclear. The CDR3 sequence is 11 residues long. V gave up 1 base and J gave up 12 bases, with 9 bases separating them. Germline V CDR1 and CDR2: SEHNR, FQNEAQ (reference sequence). The CDR3 loop is CASSLGRSPFF. Written as DNA, the CDR3 is TGTGCCAGCAGCTTAGGACGGAGCCCTTTCTTT.

The V call is TRBV11-3, the J call TRBJ2-1; D is possibly TRBD2 (7 bases). With 5 bases removed from V and 3 bases from J, the gap between germline ends came to 14 bases. The V gene's germline CDR1 is SGHNT and CDR2 YENEEA. The CDR3 is 15 amino acids. CDR3 bases: TGTGCCAGCAGCGGGGGGCTAGCGGTCTACAATGAGCAGTTCTTC. It specifies CASSGGLAVYNEQFF.

This rearrangement joins TRBV9 to TRBJ1-2; TRBD1 is a possible D gene (6 bases). Germline V lookup: CDR1 SGDLS, CDR2 YYNGEE. Deletions cut 0 bases from V and 8 bases from J, with 14 bases between. The CDR3 extends over 14 amino acids. DNA of the CDR3: TGTGCCAGCAGCGTAGAGGGGGTAGGTACCGGCTACACCTTC. Amino acid sequence: CASSVEGVGTGYTF.

The chain employs TRBV9 and TRBJ2-1, with TRBD1 matching over 8 bases. Germline lookup yields CDR1 SGDLS and CDR2 YYNGEE. The V and J ends lost 4 bases and 7 bases, in that order; junction bases with no gene match: 10. The CDR3 has 15 amino acids. The CDR3 region is CASSPRDRSRNEQFF. CDR3 DNA sequence: TGTGCCAGCAGCCCCCGGGACAGGTCGAGGAATGAGCAGTTCTTC.

The V gene is TRBV10-3, the J gene TRBJ2-1; 12 bases match TRBD1. V gave up 9 bases and J gave up 10 bases; unmatched junction bases: 10. There are 14 residues in the CDR3. Germline CDR1 reads ENHRY; CDR2 reads SYGVKD. The CDR3 protein is CAIAPGQGAWEQFF. The CDR3 nucleotides are TGTGCCATTGCACCGGGACAGGGGGCTTGGGAGCAGTTCTTC.

The chain employs TRBV5-1 and TRBJ2-5; D uncertain. V dropped 4 bases and J dropped 4 bases, with 8 bases sitting between them. Germline V gives CDR1 SGHRS, CDR2 YFSETQ. This CDR3 spans 12 amino acids. The CDR3, as DNA: TGCGCCAGCAGCCAAACTTTAGAGACCCAGTACTTC. Translated: CASSQTLETQYF.

The V gene is TRBV2, the J gene TRBJ1-5; D is perhaps TRBD1 (6 bases). The CDR3 sequence is 13 residues long. CDR1 and CDR2 from the germline V gene are SNHLY and FYNNEI. Between the trimmed V and J ends, which lost 8 bases and 0 bases, there was a span of 8 bases. CDR3 nucleotide sequence: TGTGCCAGCGCGGACAGTAGCAATCAGCCCCAGCATTTT. Its translation: CASADSSNQPQHF.

The rearrangement links TRBV19 to TRBJ1-5, with 7 nucleotides matching TRBD1. The length of the CDR3 is 15 residues. Germline V CDR1 and CDR2: LNHDA, SQIVND (reference sequence). With 5 bases clipped from V and 5 bases from J, the junction kept 9 bases outside the gene matches. For the CDR3, the DNA is TGTGCCAGTAGTGCTACACAGGGGAAATATCAGCCCCAGCATTTT. The encoded protein is CASSATQGKYQPQHF.

The chain links TRBV28 to TRBJ2-2; D uncertain. Germline lookup yields CDR1 MDHEN and CDR2 SYDVKM. The CDR3 runs to 11 residues. V lost 2 bases, J lost 7 bases, and 2 bases lay in between. In nucleotides, the CDR3 is TGTGCCAGCAGTTTAATCGGGGAGCTGTTTTTT. This codes for CASSLIGELFF.

The chain employs TRBV2 and TRBJ2-7; 7 nucleotides match TRBD1. The CDR3 is 15 amino acids. After removal of 5 bases from V and 7 bases from J, the junction contained 14 bases not matched to a gene. Germline V lookup: CDR1 SNHLY, CDR2 FYNNEI. CDR3 bases: TGTGCCAGCAGTCAAAGACAGGGTCCGACACAAGAGCAGTACTTC. It codes for CASSQRQGPTQEQYF. Drawing the rest from reference TRBV2 and TRBJ2-7, the complete variable domain is EPEVTQTPSHQVTQMGQEVILRCVPISNHLYFYWYRQILGQKVEFLVSFYNNEISEKSEIFDDQFSVERPDGSNFTLKIRSTKLEDSAMYFCASSQRQGPTQEQYFGPGTRLTVT.

The chain employs TRBV11-2 and TRBJ2-3; no clear D. Germline CDR1 reads SGHAT; CDR2 reads FQNNGV. The CDR3 loop spans 12 amino acids. The V and J ends lost 5 bases and 4 bases respectively, with 7 bases between them. CDR3 in amino acids: CASSLGSDTQYF. For the CDR3, the DNA is TGTGCCAGCAGCCTCGGTTCAGATACGCAGTATTTT.

The chain uses TRBV13 and TRBJ2-5, with D tentatively TRBD2 (6 bases). The CDR3 contains 14 residues. The V and J ends lost 4 bases and 2 bases respectively, with 11 bases between them. Germline V gene lookup returns CDR1 PRHDT and CDR2 FYEKMQ (reference sequence). Written as DNA, the CDR3 is TGTGCCAGCAGCTCGCCCCGGGGGCAAGAGACCCAGTACTTC. This sequence encodes CASSSPRGQETQYF.

The chain has TRBV5-1 and TRBJ2-5; 9 nucleotides match TRBD2. The V gene's germline CDR1 is SGHRS and CDR2 YFSETQ. The CDR3 extends over 17 amino acids. J was trimmed by 5 bases and V by 3 bases; bases with no gene match: 14. The CDR3 region is CASSWSVSGGLGETQYF. CDR3 DNA: TGCGCCAGCAGCTGGTCGGTTAGCGGGGGCCTGGGGGAGACCCAGTACTTC. The whole variable domain, filled in from reference TRBV5-1 and TRBJ2-5, reads KAGVTQTPRYLIKTRGQQVTLSCSPISGHRSVSWYQQTPGQGLQFLFEYFSETQRNKGNFPGRFSGRQFSNSRSEMNVSTLELGDSALYLCASSWSVSGGLGETQYFGPGTRLLVL.

This chain connects TRBV9 to TRBJ2-7, with TRBD1 matching over 7 bases. The CDR3 sequence is 14 residues long. From germline, CDR1 is SGDLS and CDR2 YYNGEE. Trimming cost V 0 bases and J 3 bases; bases outside gene matches: 3. The CDR3 bases are TGTGCCAGCAGCGTAGGAGGGGGCCACTACGAGCAGTACTTC. This translates into CASSVGGGHYEQYF.

This chain joins TRBV10-3 and TRBJ1-2; D is unclear. There are 13 residues in the CDR3. With 2 bases removed from V and 2 bases from J, the gap between germline ends came to 6 bases. Germline lookup yields CDR1 ENHRY and CDR2 SYGVKD. The CDR3: CAISEPGNYGYTF. The CDR3 DNA sequence: TGTGCCATCAGTGAGCCCGGGAACTATGGCTACACCTTC.

This chain connects TRBV6-5 to TRBJ1-4; D is perhaps TRBD1 (5 bases). The V gene lost 6 bases and the J gene lost 4 bases, with 12 bases spanning the gap. The CDR3 has 14 amino acids. CDR1 is MNHEY, CDR2 SVGAGI, per germline. CDR3 protein: CASSLRASNEKLFF. The CDR3, as DNA: TGTGCCAGCAGCCTCAGGGCGAGTAATGAAAAACTGTTTTTT.

The chain uses TRBV6-1 and TRBJ2-2; no reliable D call. V was pared by 1 base and J by 5 bases, with 8 bases between. Per germline, CDR1 MNHNS and CDR2 SASEGT. The CDR3 totals 14 residues. As DNA, the CDR3 is TGTGCCAGCAGTGAAGGGGTTATGACCGGGGAGCTGTTTTTT. Protein: CASSEGVMTGELFF.